Detailed here is one TCR beta chain. The data originate from a study of blood T cell repertoires in COVID-19. Profiling relied on immunoSEQ multiplex PCR, and the TCRdb table lists in-frame clones only, not all of them. The sample includes 220,000 or so clones, about 80% of them seen just once. The CDR3 consists of 11 residues. The V and J ends lost 6 bases and 9 bases respectively, with 11 bases between them. The chain carries TRBV12-3 or TRBV12-4 and TRBJ1-1; D is ambiguous. Sequencing input: peripheral blood. The receptor was derived from a woman older than 75 with acute or convalescent COVID-19. CDR3 sequence: CASRSLVQAFF. The CDR3 DNA is TGTGCCAGCAGATCCCTAGTGCAAGCTTTCTTT.